The next 21 T cell receptor beta chains were all read from a single sample in a study of blood T cell repertoires in COVID-19. Sequenced by immunoSEQ multiplex PCR; TCRdb stores in-frame clones only, minus some. Of over 95,000 clones detected, 85% to 90% appear once; the ten largest clones hold approximately 4.4%. Sequences were obtained from peripheral blood. The receptors were gathered from a woman aged 45-65 years with acute or convalescent COVID-19.

The chain joins TRBV3-1 (or the pseudogene TRBV3-2) to TRBJ1-2; D gene uncertain. The CDR3 is made up of 15 amino acids. The germline CDR1 and CDR2 sequences are LGHDT and YNNKEL (reference sequence). V was trimmed by 4 bases and J by 0 bases, leaving 12 bases between them. The CDR3 is CASSPVSPPNYGYTF. The CDR3 DNA sequence: TGTGCCAGCAGCCCCGTCAGTCCCCCTAACTATGGCTACACCTTC.

The chain combines TRBV10-3 with TRBJ2-3, with 14 bases matching TRBD2. CDR1 and CDR2 (germline): ENHRY, SYGVKD. This CDR3 is 18 amino acids long. Unmatched junction bases numbered 6, after V lost 4 bases and J lost 0 bases. The CDR3 here is CAISGGTSGSLSTDTQYF. In DNA form, the CDR3 reads TGTGCCATCAGTGGAGGGACTAGCGGGAGTCTGAGCACAGATACGCAGTATTTT.

In this sample, this clone turned up once. The chain employs TRBV5-1 and TRBJ2-5; 9 bases match TRBD1. V shed 5 bases, J shed 5 bases, and the junction held 16 bases outside the gene matches. Germline assignment: CDR1 SGHRS and CDR2 YFSETQ. CDR3 length: 17 residues. CDR3 in DNA: TGCGCCAGCAGTGCTCCTGGGACAGGGATAGTACCGGAGACCCAGTACTTC. The encoded protein is CASSAPGTGIVPETQYF.

J is TRBJ1-1 and V is TRBV3-1 (or the pseudogene TRBV3-2); TRBD1 might be the D (5 bases). Germline-derived CDR1 and CDR2 are LGHDT and YNNKEL (reference sequence). This CDR3 has 14 residues. Deletions cut 1 base from V and 1 base from J, with 7 bases between. CDR3: CASSQVGGNTEAFF. The CDR3, as DNA: TGTGCCAGCAGCCAAGTCGGGGGGAACACTGAAGCTTTCTTT.

The chain employs TRBV6-1 and TRBJ2-6; D perhaps matches TRBD1 (5 bases). Germline loops: CDR1 MNHNS, CDR2 SASEGT. The CDR3 runs 17 residues. Trimming took 3 bases from V and 2 from J, leaving 14 bases between them. The CDR3 reads CASSDAPGLAGANVLTF. As DNA, the CDR3 is TGTGCCAGCAGTGACGCACCAGGGCTAGCTGGGGCCAACGTCCTGACTTTC.

This sequence joins TRBV10-3 and TRBJ2-3; D may be TRBD1 (6 bases). Germline V lookup: CDR1 ENHRY, CDR2 SYGVKD. The CDR3 is 13 residues long. Trimming cost V 4 bases and J 6 bases, with 11 bases left between them. CDR3 sequence (DNA): TGTGCCATCAGTGTAGGGGGTGGGGATACGCAGTATTTT. This encodes CAISVGGGDTQYF.

V gene TRBV20-1 combines with J gene TRBJ2-1; no firm D call. Trimming removed 5 bases from V and 15 bases from J, with 8 bases in between. The CDR3 length is 8 residues. Germline values: CDR1 DFQATT, CDR2 SNEGSKA (reference sequence). The CDR3: CSALPPFF. In DNA, the CDR3 is TGCAGTGCTCTCCCCCCGTTCTTC.

The chain links TRBV9 to TRBJ1-3, with a possible D match to TRBD1 (5 bases). Trimming shortened V by 0 bases and J by 0 bases, and 7 bases separated the two germline ends. Germline-derived CDR1 and CDR2 are SGDLS and YYNGEE. The CDR3 contains 15 residues. This chain's CDR3 is CASSVGTTSGNTIYF. CDR3 DNA sequence: TGTGCCAGCAGCGTAGGGACAACCTCTGGAAACACCATATATTTT.

This clone has a single count. The V call is TRBV2, the J call TRBJ1-1; no definite D call. The CDR3 loop spans 13 amino acids. The V gene's germline CDR1 is SNHLY and CDR2 FYNNEI. V lost 6 bases, J lost 3 bases, and 11 bases lay in between. The CDR3 loop is CASRGYGDTEAFF. The CDR3 DNA is TGTGCCAGCAGAGGGTACGGGGACACTGAAGCTTTCTTT.

This chain links TRBV6-1 with TRBJ2-5; D gene uncertain. The CDR3 covers 14 residues. Trimming pared 3 bases from V and 5 bases from J, leaving 13 bases between. CDR1 and CDR2 from the germline V gene are MNHNS and SASEGT. CDR3 sequence (DNA): TGTGCCAGCAGTGACCTTTCGGGTTGGGAGACCCAGTACTTC. As protein: CASSDLSGWETQYF.

This sequence joins TRBV14 and TRBJ1-4; tentatively, D is TRBD1 (5 bases). The CDR3 runs 17 residues. The V end was cut by 0 bases, the J end by 0 bases, with 11 bases between. Germline V lookup: CDR1 SGHDN, CDR2 FVKESK. DNA for the CDR3: TGTGCCAGCAGCCAAGAGGACGCGGGGGCAACTAATGAAAAACTGTTTTTT. This translates into CASSQEDAGATNEKLFF.

This CDR3 reads CASSQEGAVEDTQYF. The CDR3 nucleotides are TGTGCCAGCAGCCAAGAAGGAGCGGTCGAAGATACGCAGTATTTT. The chain links TRBV14 to TRBJ2-3; weak D call: TRBD2 (5 bases). Germline CDR1 and CDR2: SGHDN and FVKESK. Trimming removed 0 bases from V and 5 bases from J, with 12 bases in between. The CDR3 contains 15 residues.

V and J are TRBV30 and TRBJ2-3; 7 bases map to TRBD1. V gave up 2 bases and J gave up 0 bases; unmatched junction bases: 5. Germline V gene lookup returns CDR1 GTSNPN and CDR2 SVGIG (reference sequence). The CDR3 runs 15 residues. CDR3 nucleotides: TGTGCCTGGAGTCGACAGGGACGAAGCACAGATACGCAGTATTTT. It encodes CAWSRQGRSTDTQYF.

This clone came up once. The chain employs TRBV25-1 and TRBJ2-4; D gene ambiguous. Germline loops: CDR1 MGHDK, CDR2 SYGVNS. CDR3 length: 14 residues. V shed 5 bases and J shed 6 bases, with 14 bases lying between them. CDR3 in DNA: TGTGCCAGCAGTCGCGGCAGCTACCCAAACATTCAGTACTTC. It is translated as CASSRGSYPNIQYF. Combining the CDR3 with reference TRBV25-1 and TRBJ2-4 gives the whole variable domain EADIYQTPRYLVIGTGKKITLECSQTMGHDKMYWYQQDPGMELHLIHYSYGVNSTEKGDLSSESTVSRIRTEHFPLTLESARPSHTSQYLCASSRGSYPNIQYFGAGTRLSVL.

The rearrangement links TRBV27 to TRBJ1-4; tentatively, D is TRBD1 (6 bases). Trimming removed 4 bases from V and 3 bases from J, with 15 bases in between. Germline V lookup: CDR1 MNHEY, CDR2 SMNVEV (reference sequence). The CDR3 totals 16 residues. CDR3 region: CASSSPADRSNEKLFF. The DNA for the CDR3 is TGTGCCAGCAGTTCTCCGGCGGACAGATCTAATGAAAAACTGTTTTTT.

The chain carries TRBV7-9 and TRBJ2-1; 9 positions agree with TRBD1. CDR3 length: 16 residues. From germline, CDR1 is SEHNR and CDR2 FQNEAQ (reference sequence). The ends lost 1 base at V and 5 bases at J; junction bases unmatched: 6. The CDR3 sequence is CASSLGGQGWDNEQFF. CDR3 coding DNA: TGTGCCAGCAGCTTAGGGGGACAGGGATGGGACAATGAGCAGTTCTTC. The full variable domain, its missing parts supplied by reference TRBV7-9 and TRBJ2-1, is DTGVSQNPRHKITKRGQNVTFRCDPISEHNRLYWYRQTLGQGPEFLTYFQNEAQLEKSRLLSDRFSAERPKGSFSTLEIQRTEQGDSAMYLCASSLGGQGWDNEQFFGPGTRLTVL.

The V call is TRBV6-5, the J call TRBJ1-2; TRBD1 matches at 8 bases. The CDR3 runs 15 residues. Germline CDR1 reads MNHEY; CDR2 reads SVGAGI. J gave up 4 bases and V 6 bases, and 10 bases lay outside the gene matches. The chain's CDR3 is CASRGAGGAGYGYTF. For the CDR3, the DNA is TGTGCCAGCAGGGGCGCAGGGGGCGCCGGCTATGGCTACACCTTC.

The rearrangement joins TRBV2 to TRBJ1-4; D perhaps matches TRBD1 (6 bases). Germline CDR1 SNHLY, CDR2 FYNNEI. The V end lost 4 bases, the J end lost 3 bases, and 12 bases lay between the germline ends. The CDR3 has 15 residues. This chain's CDR3 is CASSVWDKANEKLFF. In DNA, the CDR3 is TGTGCCAGCAGTGTTTGGGACAAGGCTAATGAAAAACTGTTTTTT.

The chain couples TRBV30 to TRBJ2-2; 8 bases fit TRBD1. CDR1 is GTSNPN, CDR2 SVGIG, per germline (reference sequence). The CDR3 runs to 14 residues. V lost 8 bases, J lost 2 bases, and 7 bases stayed unmatched. The DNA for the CDR3 is TGTGCCACTCCCGGGACAGGCAACACCGGGGAGCTGTTTTTT. This gives the protein CATPGTGNTGELFF. Full variable domain (remainder filled in from reference TRBV30 and TRBJ2-2): SQTIHQWPATLVQPVGSPLSLECTVEGTSNPNLYWYRQAAGRGLQLLFYSVGIGQISSEVPQNLSASRPQDRQFILSSKKLLLSDSGFYLCATPGTGNTGELFFGEGSRLTVL.

V and J are TRBV18 and TRBJ1-2; D gene uncertain. Trimming took off 3 bases at V and 2 bases at J, with 10 bases between the two ends. From germline, CDR1 is KGHSH and CDR2 LQKENI. The CDR3 totals 14 residues. Here the CDR3 DNA reads TGTGCCAGCTCACCGAGGGTGGGGAACTATGGCTACACCTTC. Amino acid sequence: CASSPRVGNYGYTF. The variable domain in full, with the rest retrieved from reference TRBV18 and TRBJ1-2, is NAGVMQNPRHLVRRRGQEARLRCSPMKGHSHVYWYRQLPEEGLKFMVYLQKENIIDESGMPKERFSAEFPKEGPSILRIQQVVRGDSAAYFCASSPRVGNYGYTFGSGTRLTVV.

This chain links TRBV18 with TRBJ2-7, with D possibly being TRBD1 (7 bases). V was pared by 2 bases and J by 5 bases, with 16 bases between. CDR1 is KGHSH and CDR2 is LQKENI in the germline V gene. CDR3 length equals 15 residues. In DNA form, the CDR3 reads TGTGCCAGCTCACCAACAGGGGAGGTTTTTAACGAGCAGTACTTC. It is translated as CASSPTGEVFNEQYF.